The 15 T cell receptor beta chains listed next were all sequenced from one sample in a study of yellow fever vaccine responses in identical twins (dated by TCRdb to the late 2010s). To prepare the library, RT-PCR was applied. For sequencing, an Illumina HiSeq 2500 was employed. TCRdb took the public reads, trimmed them with fastp at Q25, ran MiXCR for clone calling and kept in-frame beta chains. Records with the same CDR3 protein are collapsed into one entry carrying the most frequent genes and DNA. This sample is represented by some 20,000 distinct CDR3 sequences; roughly 80% of them were singletons. The ten biggest clones cover 4% to 6% of the sample. Sequences were derived from T cells from blood (PBMCs), unsorted or a sorted subset (not recorded which), sampled before or after yellow fever vaccination (not recorded which). These receptor sequences come from a woman aged 18-29 years who received the yellow fever vaccine. Donor details come from another sample of the same person, matched by shared clones.

V gene TRBV11-1 combines with J gene TRBJ1-2, with D possibly TRBD1 on 6 matching bases. This CDR3 is 13 amino acids long. Germline values: CDR1 SGHAT, CDR2 FQDESV (reference sequence). V lost 7 bases and J 8 bases, leaving 17 bases between the germline ends. The CDR3 region is CASNPIPGVGYTF. The CDR3 DNA is TGTGCCAGCAACCCGATACCAGGGGTGGGCTACACCTTC.

The chain has TRBV4-1 and TRBJ2-7, with 14 bases identical to TRBD2. Trimming removed 1 base from V and 5 bases from J; junction bases left unmatched: 1. The CDR3 sequence is 15 residues long. The V gene's germline CDR1 is MGHRA and CDR2 YSYEKL. The CDR3 region has the DNA TGCGCCAGCAGCCAAGTGGGACTAGCGGGAGACGAGCAGTACTTC. It specifies CASSQVGLAGDEQYF.

V and J are TRBV4-2 and TRBJ1-2; 9 bases are a match to TRBD1. The CDR3 runs 15 residues. Trimming cost V 5 bases and J 4 bases; bases outside gene matches: 8. The germline V gene has CDR1 LGHNA and CDR2 YNFKEQ. The CDR3 region has the DNA TGTGCCAGCAGCAGCGGGACAGGGTACGCCTATGGCTACACCTTC. This gives the protein CASSSGTGYAYGYTF.

J is TRBJ2-2 and V is TRBV2; 10 positions match TRBD1. The CDR3 contains 15 residues. Germline lookup yields CDR1 SNHLY and CDR2 FYNNEI. Trimming at V came to 5 bases and at J to 3 bases, leaving 3 bases not matched to a gene. The CDR3 sequence: CASSWTGGYTGELFF. CDR3 sequence (DNA): TGTGCCAGCAGTTGGACAGGGGGTTACACCGGGGAGCTGTTTTTT.

This clonotype was detected a few times. The V and J genes are TRBV6-5 and TRBJ2-1; a possible D gene is TRBD1 (6 bases). Trimming stripped 2 bases from V and 8 bases from J, with 19 bases between. Looked up from germline, CDR1 is MNHEY and CDR2 is SVGAGI. This CDR3 region has 16 residues. CDR3 sequence (DNA): TGTGCCAGCAGTTACGTGGGGGCCGATAGGGGCGATGAGCAGTTCTTC. It codes for CASSYVGADRGDEQFF.

J is TRBJ1-1 and V is TRBV6-1, with D uncertain. The CDR3 is made up of 14 amino acids. Looked up from germline, CDR1 is MNHNS and CDR2 is SASEGT. Between the trimmed V and J ends, which lost 6 bases and 1 base, there was a span of 12 bases. The CDR3 sequence: CASRFGRPNTEAFF. As DNA, the CDR3 is TGTGCCAGCAGGTTCGGCAGACCGAACACTGAAGCTTTCTTT.

This chain joins TRBV10-3 and TRBJ1-1, with D unresolved. V lost 3 bases, J lost 3 bases, and 8 bases lay in between. Germline V gives CDR1 ENHRY, CDR2 SYGVKD. CDR3 length: 13 amino acids. The CDR3 nucleotides are TGTGCCATCAGTGATCGGCGGGACACTGAAGCTTTCTTT. Its translation is CAISDRRDTEAFF.

CDR3 bases: TGTGCCAGCAGCTTCGGAGGGAGGGGCAATGAGCAGTTCTTC. It yields the protein CASSFGGRGNEQFF. The chain links TRBV5-6 to TRBJ2-1; 7 nucleotides match TRBD2. The germline V gene has CDR1 SGHDT and CDR2 YYEEEE. V was pared by 2 bases and J by 6 bases, with 5 bases of the junction left unmatched. CDR3 length: 14 residues.

The gene calls are TRBV27 and TRBJ1-1; a weak D match, TRBD1 (5 bases). This CDR3 has 13 amino acids. Germline lookup yields CDR1 MNHEY and CDR2 SMNVEV (reference sequence). V was clipped by 3 bases and J by 3 bases, with 8 bases between them. This CDR3 is CASSFSGYTEAFF. CDR3 nucleotides: TGTGCCAGCAGTTTTTCAGGGTACACTGAAGCTTTCTTT.

The chain has TRBV7-6 and TRBJ2-7; D possibly corresponds to TRBD2 (5 bases). The CDR3 loop spans 13 amino acids. Germline loops: CDR1 SGHVS, CDR2 FNYEAQ. Trimming shortened V by 1 base and J by 7 bases, and 11 bases separated the two germline ends. The CDR3 sequence is CASSLVMTGEQYF. The CDR3 DNA is TGTGCCAGCAGCTTAGTTATGACGGGAGAGCAGTACTTC.

The sample holds a few counts of this clonotype. The chain has TRBV6-5 and TRBJ1-3; D unclear. CDR3 length: 15 amino acids. Germline-derived CDR1 and CDR2 are MNHEY and SVGAGI. Trimming removed 0 bases from V and 0 bases from J, with 6 bases in between. CDR3 sequence reads: CASSYSRFSGNTIYF. The CDR3 DNA reads as TGTGCCAGCAGTTACTCGAGATTCTCTGGAAACACCATATATTTT.

This clonotype was found a few times. This chain uses TRBV12-1 with TRBJ2-3; the DNA was not used to check the table's D call, TRBD2. TRBV12-1 is assigned pseudogene status. The CDR3 is made up of 15 amino acids. The CDR3 DNA sequence: TGTGCCAGCAGCTCCCTACTAGACCCCACAGATACGCAGTATTTT. Translated: CASSSLLDPTDTQYF.

The V and J genes are TRBV18 and TRBJ2-7; D not resolved. This CDR3 is built from 13 residues. V was cut by 6 bases and J by 3 bases, with 12 bases left in between. Per germline, CDR1 KGHSH and CDR2 LQKENI. The CDR3 nucleotides read TGTGCCAGCTCGGAGCTGAGAGTCTACGAGCAGTACTTC. This translates into CASSELRVYEQYF.

This chain links TRBV11-3 with TRBJ2-1; no definite D call. With 0 bases removed from V and 8 bases from J, the gap between germline ends came to 11 bases. Germline CDR1 and CDR2: SGHNT and YENEEA. The CDR3 length is 14 residues. CDR3 nucleotides: TGTGCCAGCAGCTTAGATAGGCGCGCTTATGAGCAGTTCTTC. Residues: CASSLDRRAYEQFF. Using reference TRBV11-3 and TRBJ2-1 for the parts outside the CDR3, the full variable domain is EAGVVQSPRYKIIEKKQPVAFWCNPISGHNTLYWYLQNLGQGPELLIRYENEEAVDDSQLPKDRFSAERLKGVDSTLKIQPAELGDSAVYLCASSLDRRAYEQFFGPGTRLTVL.

The chain uses TRBV3-1 and TRBJ1-4, with D uncertain. The CDR3 consists of 14 residues. V was trimmed by 4 bases and J by 8 bases, leaving 14 bases between them. From germline, CDR1 is LGHDT and CDR2 YNNKEL (reference sequence). The CDR3 here is CASSPFGRGEKLFF. CDR3 nucleotides: TGTGCCAGCAGCCCCTTTGGGCGGGGAGAAAAACTGTTTTTT.